This T cell receptor (beta chain) was sequenced during a study of radiotherapy plus CTLA-4 blockade in lung cancer. Measured with immunoSEQ multiplex PCR; TCRdb has only the in-frame clones, and not every one. Of 25,000 to 35,000 clones in the sample, roughly 80% are singletons; the top ten hold 7% to 8%. Per the germline V gene, CDR1 is MDHEN and CDR2 is SYDVKM. V was cut by 7 bases and J by 0 bases, with 13 bases left in between. This CDR3 contains 15 residues. Turning to this clone: Its antigen remains unknown.

Study conclusions and caveats: Tumor-origin TCR clones grew in blood after radiotherapy plus ipilimumab. Reported findings show early blood T cell clone dynamics, with interferon-beta, best predicted response.

The chain carries TRBV28 and TRBJ1-5; maybe TRBD1 (6 bases). The TCR was taken from a human donor with non-small cell lung cancer who had stable disease on radiotherapy plus ipilimumab. The material was peripheral blood, obtained from a patient treated with radiotherapy plus ipilimumab. This CDR3 is CASTSDSSSNQPQHF. The CDR3 bases are TGTGCCAGCACCTCGGACAGCAGTAGCAATCAGCCCCAGCATTTT.